Listed here are 3 T cell receptor beta chains from one sample, sequenced in a study of graft-versus-host responses after intestinal transplantation. Assay: immunoSEQ multiplex PCR; the TCRdb copy retains only in-frame clones and omits some. The table has under 20,000 clones, approximately 89% seen once; the top ten hold around 53%. This material consisted of bone marrow, taken about 130 days after transplant. The origin of the receptors is a human patient who received an intestinal transplant, so some T cells may come from the graft donor.

The rearrangement joins TRBV10-3 to TRBJ1-4; D is ambiguous. V was clipped by 2 bases and J by 0 bases, with 13 bases between them. The CDR3 covers 17 residues. Germline values: CDR1 ENHRY, CDR2 SYGVKD. Here the CDR3 DNA reads TGTGCCATCAGTGAGAGAGGAGGACTACCAACTAATGAAAAACTGTTTTTT. It yields the protein CAISERGGLPTNEKLFF.

J is TRBJ1-1 and V is TRBV5-6; TRBD1 aligns across 9 bases. The V gene's germline CDR1 is SGHDT and CDR2 YYEEEE. The ends lost 2 bases at V and 6 bases at J; junction bases unmatched: 5. The CDR3 length is 14 residues. This CDR3 is CASSFTGQGSEAFF. The CDR3 DNA is TGTGCCAGCAGCTTTACAGGACAGGGGTCTGAAGCTTTCTTT.

CDR3 loop: CASSETGGSGANVLTF. The CDR3 DNA reads as TGTGCCAGCAGTGAGACAGGGGGCTCTGGGGCCAACGTCCTGACTTTC. The genes are TRBV6-9 and TRBJ2-6; the match to TRBD1 covers 9 bases. V dropped 5 bases and J dropped 0; count of bases not matched to a gene: 2. CDR1 is MNHGY, CDR2 SVAAGI, per germline. The CDR3 sequence is 16 residues long.